Listed below are T cell receptor beta chains from one sample, sequenced in a study of cytomegalovirus exposure and HLA in healthy donors. Sequencing was performed with immunoSEQ multiplex PCR; in TCRdb, only in-frame clones are kept and a portion is missing. The sample contains 100,000 to 150,000 clones, around 80% of which appear only once. Material: PBMCs. The receptors shown here come from a woman aged 18-29 years in good health and CMV-seropositive. Both conserved end residues are part of each CDR3. The order of the fields is clone size, D gene, V gene, J gene, CDR3 protein, CDR3 DNA. A D gene is named only where the DNA matches it firmly. The size entry is marked missing in some rows and otherwise reads once, few, many or a size class.

>.|.|TRBV5-6|TRBJ1-3
CASSWGGALHF
TGTGCCAGCAGCTGGGGGGGGGCACTGCATTTT
>.|.|TRBV10-3|TRBJ1-1
CAIVGENTEAFF
TGTGCCATCGTCGGAGAGAACACTGAAGCTTTCTTT
>.|.|TRBV18|TRBJ2-1
CASSPGQSSYNEQFF
TGTGCCAGCTCACCAGGGCAGAGCTCCTACAATGAGCAGTTCTTC
>.|.|TRBV7-9|TRBJ2-3
CASSSPSVGDTQYF
TGTGCCAGCAGCTCCCCTAGCGTTGGAGATACGCAGTATTTT
>.|TRBD1|TRBV7-6|TRBJ2-1
CASSSASTGYNEQFF
TGTGCCAGCAGCTCCGCCTCGACAGGGTACAATGAGCAGTTCTTC
>.|TRBD1|TRBV4-2|TRBJ1-3
CASSQGGTGNTIYF
TGTGCCAGCAGCCAGGGGGGGACAGGGAACACCATATATTTT
>.|.|TRBV6-1|TRBJ1-3
CASSEAQEISGNTIYF
TGTGCCAGCAGTGAAGCACAGGAAATATCTGGAAACACCATATATTTT
>once|.|TRBV2|TRBJ1-6
CASGLAPYNSPLHF
TGTGCCAGCGGGCTGGCGCCCTATAATTCACCCCTCCACTTT
>.|TRBD1|TRBV10-3|TRBJ1-2
CATSGTDYGYTF
TGTGCCACCTCCGGGACAGACTATGGCTACACCTTC
>.|.|TRBV7-9|TRBJ1-4
CASSPSLGAIDEKLFF
TGTGCCAGCAGCCCCTCACTGGGGGCTATTGATGAAAAACTGTTTTTT
>.|TRBD2|TRBV5-1|TRBJ2-1
CASRITGGGSYNEQFF
TGCGCCAGCAGAATAACCGGGGGGGGCTCCTACAATGAGCAGTTCTTC
>.|TRBD2|TRBV27|TRBJ2-1
CASSLTSGGYNEQFF
TGTGCCAGCAGTTTAACTAGCGGGGGTTACAATGAGCAGTTCTTC
>.|TRBD1|TRBV7-3|TRBJ2-7
CASSSHGTGDYEQYF
TGTGCCAGCAGCTCCCACGGGACAGGGGACTACGAGCAGTACTTC
>.|.|TRBV6-6|TRBJ2-3
CASSYETSTDTQYF
TGTGCCAGCAGTTACGAGACTAGCACAGATACGCAGTATTTT
>.|.|TRBV9|TRBJ1-2
CASSVDGGSSYGYTF
TGTGCCAGCAGCGTAGATGGGGGGTCCAGCTATGGCTACACCTTC
>.|TRBD1|TRBV2|TRBJ2-2
CASSRTGGDGELFF
TGTGCCAGCAGCCGGACAGGGGGTGACGGGGAGCTGTTTTTT
>.|TRBD2|TRBV6-1|TRBJ2-3
CASSERGGRSDTQYF
TGTGCCAGCAGTGAACGGGGGGGCCGGTCAGATACGCAGTATTTT
>.|TRBD2|TRBV12-5|TRBJ2-4
CASGLAGTSGRKNIQYF
TGTGCTAGTGGTCTAGCCGGGACTAGCGGTCGGAAAAACATTCAGTACTTC
>.|.|TRBV19|TRBJ2-1
CASLGSYNEQFF
TGTGCCAGCCTAGGATCCTACAATGAGCAGTTCTTC
>once|TRBD1|TRBV4-1|TRBJ2-7
CASSQDLPGQGTYEQYF
TGCGCCAGCAGCCAAGACCTACCGGGACAGGGGACCTACGAGCAGTACTTC
>.|TRBD2|TRBV6-1|TRBJ2-7
CASLFGTSGYEQYF
TGTGCCAGCCTATTCGGGACTAGCGGGTACGAGCAGTACTTC
>.|.|TRBV18|TRBJ2-1
CASSPPQIQGYNEQFF
TGTGCCAGCTCACCCCCCCAAATACAGGGCTACAATGAGCAGTTCTTC
>.|.|TRBV25-1|TRBJ2-7
CASRARDPHEQYF
TGTGCCAGCAGAGCGCGGGACCCCCACGAGCAGTACTTC
>.|.|TRBV9|TRBJ1-4
CASARGGEEKLFF
TGTGCCAGCGCCAGAGGAGGCGAGGAAAAACTGTTTTTT